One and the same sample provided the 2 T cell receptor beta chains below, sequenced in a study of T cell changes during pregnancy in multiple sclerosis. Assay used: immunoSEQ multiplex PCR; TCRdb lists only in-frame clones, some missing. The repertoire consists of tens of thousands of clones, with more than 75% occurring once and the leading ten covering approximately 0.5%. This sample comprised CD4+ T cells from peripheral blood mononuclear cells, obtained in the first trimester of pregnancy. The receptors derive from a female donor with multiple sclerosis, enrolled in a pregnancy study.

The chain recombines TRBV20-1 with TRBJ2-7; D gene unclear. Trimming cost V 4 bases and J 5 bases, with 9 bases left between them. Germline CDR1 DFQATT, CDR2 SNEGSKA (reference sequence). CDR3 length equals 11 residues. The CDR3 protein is CSATNLNEQYF. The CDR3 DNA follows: TGCAGTGCTACTAATCTAAACGAGCAGTACTTC.

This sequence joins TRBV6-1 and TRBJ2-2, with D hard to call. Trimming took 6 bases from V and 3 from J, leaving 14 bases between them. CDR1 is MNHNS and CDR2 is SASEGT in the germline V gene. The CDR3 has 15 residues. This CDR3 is CASSRLMSDTGELFF. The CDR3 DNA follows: TGTGCCAGCAGCCGGTTAATGTCGGACACCGGGGAGCTGTTTTTT.